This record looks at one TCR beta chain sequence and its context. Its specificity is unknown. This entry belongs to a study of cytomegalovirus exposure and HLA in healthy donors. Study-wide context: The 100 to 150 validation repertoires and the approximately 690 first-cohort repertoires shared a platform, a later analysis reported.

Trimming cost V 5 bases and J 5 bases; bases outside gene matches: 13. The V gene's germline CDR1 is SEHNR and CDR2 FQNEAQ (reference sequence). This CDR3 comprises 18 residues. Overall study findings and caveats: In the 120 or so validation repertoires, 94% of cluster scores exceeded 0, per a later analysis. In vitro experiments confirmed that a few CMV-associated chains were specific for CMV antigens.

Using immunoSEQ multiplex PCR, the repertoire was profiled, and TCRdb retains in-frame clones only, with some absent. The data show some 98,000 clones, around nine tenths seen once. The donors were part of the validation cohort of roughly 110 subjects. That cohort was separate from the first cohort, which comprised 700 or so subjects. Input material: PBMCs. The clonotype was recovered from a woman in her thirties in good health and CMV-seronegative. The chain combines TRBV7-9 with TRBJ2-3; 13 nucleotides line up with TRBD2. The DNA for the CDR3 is TGTGCCAGCAGCCCCCAACTCGGACTAGCGGGAGTGGTAGATACGCAGTATTTT. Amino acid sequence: CASSPQLGLAGVVDTQYF.